Listed here are 27 T cell receptor beta chains from one sample, sequenced in a study of T cell changes during pregnancy in multiple sclerosis. Some clones are missing from TCRdb's copy, which holds only in-frame ones; the method was immunoSEQ multiplex PCR. The sample has about 40,000 clones; 80% to 95% are singletons. The source was CD8+ T cells from peripheral blood mononuclear cells, collected in the first trimester of pregnancy. The receptors shown here come from a female donor with multiple sclerosis, enrolled in a pregnancy study.

The chain is built from TRBV2 and TRBJ1-1; 7 bases align to TRBD1. Per the germline V gene, CDR1 is SNHLY and CDR2 is FYNNEI. This CDR3 spans 13 amino acids. J was trimmed by 0 bases and V by 6 bases; bases with no gene match: 1. This chain's CDR3 is CASRQGMNTEAFF. CDR3 nucleotides: TGTGCCAGCAGACAGGGGATGAACACTGAAGCTTTCTTT.

This clone was recorded once. V gene TRBV9 combines with J gene TRBJ1-4, with D unclear. The CDR3 is 14 amino acids. The germline V and J ends were trimmed by 0 bases and 8 bases, with 11 bases remaining between them. CDR1 is SGDLS, CDR2 YYNGEE, per germline. The CDR3 DNA reads TGTGCCAGCAGCGTAGACCCGGGAGGGGAAAAACTGTTTTTT. It yields the protein CASSVDPGGEKLFF.

CDR3 bases: TGTGCCAGCACCCCCCCCCAACTTGCCCCCTACGAGCAGTACTTC. This codes for CASTPPQLAPYEQYF. The chain is built from TRBV28 and TRBJ2-7; D is undetermined. V was cut by 7 bases and J by 2 bases, with 18 bases left in between. The germline V gene has CDR1 MDHEN and CDR2 SYDVKM. CDR3 length equals 15 residues.

In nucleotides, the CDR3 is TGTGCCAGCAGTGTGTACGACAGATACGAGCAGTACTTC. Its protein is CASSVYDRYEQYF. The chain has TRBV2 and TRBJ2-7; the D gene is possibly TRBD1 (5 bases). The CDR3 loop spans 13 amino acids. Germline assignment: CDR1 SNHLY and CDR2 FYNNEI. V was trimmed by 4 bases and J by 4 bases, leaving 11 bases between them.

The J gene is TRBJ2-1, the V gene TRBV5-6, with TRBD1 as a possible D gene (6 bases). This CDR3 region has 15 residues. Germline V CDR1 and CDR2: SGHDT, YYEEEE. V was cut by 2 bases and J by 8 bases, with 17 bases left in between. The CDR3 region has the DNA TGTGCCAGCAGCTTAGGGACAATGGGTGGCGATGAGCAGTTCTTC. Its translation: CASSLGTMGGDEQFF. Based on the CDR3 plus reference TRBV5-6 and TRBJ2-1, the full variable domain is DAGVTQSPTHLIKTRGQQVTLRCSPKSGHDTVSWYQQALGQGPQFIFQYYEEEERQRGNFPDRFSGHQFPNYSSELNVNALLLGDSALYLCASSLGTMGGDEQFFGPGTRLTVL.

This clone is a singleton in its sample. The rearrangement joins TRBV7-9 to TRBJ1-4, with a tentative D call TRBD1 (6 bases). Trimming removed 8 bases from V and 6 bases from J, with 16 bases in between. CDR1 SEHNR and CDR2 FQNEAQ come from the germline V gene (reference sequence). The CDR3 totals 14 residues. CDR3 DNA: TGTGCCAGCGGACCTCCGGACAGTGATGAAAAACTGTTTTTT. Translated, it gives CASGPPDSDEKLFF.

This chain connects TRBV10-3 to TRBJ1-2; D is possibly TRBD1 (5 bases). The V gene lost 3 bases and the J gene lost 5 bases, with 16 bases spanning the gap. Germline lookup yields CDR1 ENHRY and CDR2 SYGVKD. The CDR3 covers 15 residues. CDR3 bases: TGTGCCATCAGTGACGGAGGGGATAATTATTATGGCTACACCTTC. This codes for CAISDGGDNYYGYTF.

V usage is TRBV13 and J usage is TRBJ2-7, with 10 nucleotides matching TRBD2. The ends lost 2 bases at V and 2 bases at J; junction bases unmatched: 15. The V gene's germline CDR1 is PRHDT and CDR2 FYEKMQ (reference sequence). This CDR3 region has 19 residues. CDR3 region: CASSLTPPSSGGQAYEQYF. The DNA of the CDR3 is TGTGCCAGCAGCTTAACTCCCCCCTCTAGCGGGGGCCAAGCCTACGAGCAGTACTTC.

The chain employs TRBV9 and TRBJ2-7; 9 nucleotides agree with TRBD1. Germline V gene sequence: CDR1 SGDLS, CDR2 YYNGEE. With 3 bases clipped from V and 5 bases from J, the junction kept 3 bases outside the gene matches. CDR3 size: 13 residues. The CDR3: CASSAQGADEQYF. The CDR3 DNA sequence: TGTGCCAGCAGCGCACAGGGGGCGGACGAGCAGTACTTC.

This chain joins TRBV4-1 and TRBJ1-2, with TRBD1 identical over 7 bases. With V trimmed by 1 base and J by 4 bases, 6 bases remained unmatched. Germline V CDR1 and CDR2: MGHRA, YSYEKL. This CDR3 has 15 amino acids. CDR3: CASSQGTGDPYGYTF. CDR3 nucleotides: TGCGCCAGCAGCCAAGGTACAGGGGACCCCTATGGCTACACCTTC.

The J gene is TRBJ1-1, the V gene TRBV11-3; D is unclear. Germline values: CDR1 SGHNT, CDR2 YENEEA. This CDR3 contains 13 residues. V was cut by 5 bases and J by 1 base, with 8 bases left in between. CDR3: CASSEEQNTEAFF. The CDR3, as DNA: TGTGCCAGCAGCGAGGAACAGAACACTGAAGCTTTCTTT.

The chain uses TRBV13 and TRBJ1-3, with D uncertain. V was trimmed by 1 base and J by 0 bases, leaving 13 bases between them. CDR3 length: 17 amino acids. CDR1 is PRHDT, CDR2 FYEKMQ, per germline (reference sequence). For the CDR3, the DNA is TGTGCCAGCAGCTTAGTTACGGGGATTAGCTCTGGAAACACCATATATTTT. It translates to CASSLVTGISSGNTIYF.

J is TRBJ2-5 and V is TRBV5-1, with 8 bases matching TRBD1. The CDR3 has 15 residues. The ends lost 0 bases at V and 5 bases at J; junction bases unmatched: 6. CDR1 and CDR2 (germline): SGHRS, YFSETQ. The CDR3 DNA is TGCGCCAGCAGCTTGGGGGCAGGGGGCATTGAGACCCAGTACTTC. This sequence encodes CASSLGAGGIETQYF.

This chain joins TRBV5-6 and TRBJ1-3, with TRBD1 matching 8 bases. This CDR3 region has 17 residues. Germline V gene sequence: CDR1 SGHDT, CDR2 YYEEEE. V lost 0 bases, J lost 0 bases, and 5 bases stayed unmatched. The DNA of the CDR3 is TGTGCCAGCAGCTTGGGGACAGGGATGATCTCTGGAAACACCATATATTTT. This translates into CASSLGTGMISGNTIYF.

V gene TRBV5-6 combines with J gene TRBJ1-1, with a tentative D call TRBD1 (5 bases). The CDR3 sequence is 13 residues long. Per the germline V gene, CDR1 is SGHDT and CDR2 is YYEEEE. V lost 0 bases to trimming and J lost 8 bases, with 11 bases between them. The CDR3, as DNA: TGTGCCAGCAGCTTGGGGTCAGGGTGGGAAGCTTTCTTT. Translating gives CASSLGSGWEAFF.

The V and J genes are TRBV9 and TRBJ2-7, with a possible D match to TRBD2 (6 bases). The CDR3 loop spans 17 amino acids. The V and J ends lost 2 bases and 2 bases respectively, with 20 bases between them. Germline CDR1 is SGDLS and CDR2 is YYNGEE. The CDR3 region is CASSVSSTGEGAYEQYF. CDR3 sequence (DNA): TGTGCCAGCAGCGTTTCGAGCACGGGGGAAGGGGCCTACGAGCAGTACTTC.

This clone was seen only once. The rearrangement uses TRBV6-5 and TRBJ2-4; D is unresolved. The CDR3 is made up of 14 amino acids. V was cut by 5 bases and J by 2 bases, with 10 bases left in between. Looked up from germline, CDR1 is MNHEY and CDR2 is SVGAGI. The CDR3 nucleotides read TGTGCCAGCAGTAGTTACGGGTCCAAAAACATTCAGTACTTC. Translated, it gives CASSSYGSKNIQYF.

This chain connects TRBV4-1 to TRBJ2-7; D is perhaps TRBD2 (5 bases). There are 14 residues in the CDR3. Germline CDR1 reads MGHRA; CDR2 reads YSYEKL. Trimming took 1 base from V and 6 from J, leaving 13 bases between them. The CDR3 spells CASSQVPPGVEQYF. DNA for the CDR3: TGCGCCAGCAGCCAAGTTCCCCCCGGGGTCGAGCAGTACTTC.

The rearrangement links TRBV11-2 to TRBJ2-7; 7 bases match TRBD2. CDR1 SGHAT and CDR2 FQNNGV come from the germline V gene. This CDR3 has 16 residues. Trimming removed 6 bases from V and 0 bases from J; junction bases left unmatched: 11. The CDR3 loop reads CASRGTLGGSSYEQYF. The CDR3 DNA reads TGTGCCAGCAGGGGGACCCTGGGCGGGAGCTCCTACGAGCAGTACTTC.

V usage is TRBV2 and J usage is TRBJ1-2; 8 nucleotides agree with TRBD1. The germline V gene has CDR1 SNHLY and CDR2 FYNNEI. After removal of 3 bases from V and 0 bases from J, the junction contained 6 bases not matched to a gene. The CDR3 is 16 amino acids. In nucleotides, the CDR3 is TGTGCCAGCAGTGACCCCGACAGGGGAGCTAACTATGGCTACACCTTC. This translates into CASSDPDRGANYGYTF.

The rearrangement uses TRBV25-1 and TRBJ1-1; 7 nucleotides agree with TRBD1. V shed 6 bases, J shed 0 bases, and the junction held 4 bases outside the gene matches. CDR1 and CDR2 (germline): MGHDK, SYGVNS. This CDR3 has 14 amino acids. The CDR3 sequence is CASRLTGMNTEAFF. Here the CDR3 DNA reads TGTGCCAGCAGGTTGACAGGGATGAACACTGAAGCTTTCTTT.

This sequence joins TRBV2 and TRBJ2-1, with D possibly matching TRBD2 (6 bases). The CDR3 contains 14 residues. The V gene's germline CDR1 is SNHLY and CDR2 FYNNEI. With 9 bases removed from V and 4 bases from J, the gap between germline ends came to 16 bases. The CDR3 sequence is CARQEVLAYNEQFF. DNA of the CDR3: TGTGCCAGACAAGAGGTACTAGCTTACAATGAGCAGTTCTTC.

The J gene is TRBJ2-2, the V gene TRBV9, with D tentatively TRBD2 (5 bases). Trimming shortened V by 3 bases and J by 6 bases, and 15 bases separated the two germline ends. CDR3 length equals 15 residues. Germline CDR1 and CDR2: SGDLS and YYNGEE. CDR3 DNA sequence: TGTGCCAGCAGCGGCGAGGGATCCATCCCCGGGGAGCTGTTTTTT. This encodes CASSGEGSIPGELFF.

This chain connects TRBV6-6 to TRBJ1-4; D call uncertain. Between the trimmed V and J ends, which lost 10 bases and 8 bases, there was a span of 11 bases. CDR1 is MNHNY and CDR2 is SVGAGI in the germline V gene (reference sequence). The CDR3 is 11 amino acids. The CDR3 DNA reads TGTGCCACCGGAGTCGACGAAAAACTGTTTTTT. Its translation is CATGVDEKLFF.

The V gene is TRBV27, the J gene TRBJ2-5; 11 bases agree with TRBD2. From germline, CDR1 is MNHEY and CDR2 SMNVEV (reference sequence). The CDR3 spans 16 residues. Losses at the gene ends were 4 bases for V and 4 bases for J; bases not matched to a gene: 8. The chain's CDR3 is CASSSNSGGAGETQYF. CDR3 sequence (DNA): TGTGCCAGCAGTTCTAATAGCGGGGGGGCTGGAGAGACCCAGTACTTC.

V gene TRBV4-1 combines with J gene TRBJ1-6; D call uncertain. The CDR3 contains 17 residues. Trimming shortened V by 5 bases and J by 3 bases, and 17 bases separated the two germline ends. Germline V gene data show CDR1 as MGHRA and CDR2 as YSYEKL. Here the CDR3 reads CASSMTPPELYNSPLHF. In DNA, the CDR3 is TGCGCCAGCAGCATGACACCCCCCGAACTCTATAATTCACCCCTCCACTTT.

This sequence joins TRBV4-2 and TRBJ2-5, with D hard to call. The CDR3 sequence is 15 residues long. V was shortened by 1 base and J by 2 bases, with 11 bases between the two germline ends. Germline loops: CDR1 LGHNA, CDR2 YNFKEQ. The CDR3 protein is CASSQVSVQQETQYF. The DNA for the CDR3 is TGTGCCAGCAGCCAAGTTTCAGTCCAGCAAGAGACCCAGTACTTC.